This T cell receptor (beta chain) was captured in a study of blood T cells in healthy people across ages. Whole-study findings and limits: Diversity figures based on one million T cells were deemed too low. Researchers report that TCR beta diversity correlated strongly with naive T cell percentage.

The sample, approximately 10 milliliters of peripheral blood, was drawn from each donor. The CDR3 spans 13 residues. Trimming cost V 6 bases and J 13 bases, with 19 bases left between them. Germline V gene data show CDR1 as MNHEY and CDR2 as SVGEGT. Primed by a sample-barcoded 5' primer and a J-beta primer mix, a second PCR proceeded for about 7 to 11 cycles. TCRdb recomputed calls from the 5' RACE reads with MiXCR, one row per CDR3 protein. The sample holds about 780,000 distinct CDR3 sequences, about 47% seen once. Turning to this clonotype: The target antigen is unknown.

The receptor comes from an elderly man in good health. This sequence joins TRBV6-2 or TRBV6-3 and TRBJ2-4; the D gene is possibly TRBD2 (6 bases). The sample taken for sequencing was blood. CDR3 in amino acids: CASSTSATREQYF. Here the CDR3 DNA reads TGTGCCAGCAGCACCTCGGCGACTAGGGAGCAGTACTTC.